This TCR beta chain comes out of a study of shared clonotypes between healthy human individuals. CDR3 length: 15 residues. The V end was cut by 6 bases, the J end by 2 bases, with 13 bases between. The germline CDR1 and CDR2 sequences are SNHLY and FYNNEI. Per the study methods: Junction-only immunoSEQ sequences carried no quality scores, so filtering differed. Measured with immunoSEQ multiplex PCR; TCRdb has only the in-frame clones, and not every one. That table supplies the V and J calls and clone size; D and trimming were determined from the DNA. The sample comprises around 200,000 clones, 85% to 95% of which are singletons, and 0.067% rests with the top ten. Study-level points and caveats: Clonotypes shared by all four sorted-subset donors had higher generation probabilities than non-shared clonotypes.

This clone is a singleton in its sample. Its antigen is still unknown. The clonotype originates from a woman between 25 and 40 years old in good health. Material: naive CD4+ T cells sorted from blood. Subset in this sample: CD45RA+ positively selected. The chain links TRBV2 to TRBJ2-2; D might be TRBD1 (6 bases). CDR3 residues: CASREDRTNTGELFF. CDR3 bases: TGTGCCAGCAGGGAGGACAGAACCAACACCGGGGAGCTGTTTTTT.